This TCR beta chain was identified during a study of blood T cell repertoires in COVID-19. Study in general: Samples came from the United States, Italy and Spain, spanning acute and convalescent COVID-19. The analysed material was cDNA or gDNA that came from T cells, B-cell-depleted T cells, or PBMCs.

Authors' processing steps: Amplifying reference gene primers gave estimates of nucleated cell counts. TCRdb's table, derived via immunoSEQ multiplex PCR, lists solely in-frame clones and lacks some. Clone size and V and J calls were adopted from that table, with D and trimming inferred from the DNA. The sample records more than 300,000 clones, about nine tenths being singletons. It was during active infection that Seattle patients were enrolled and then longitudinally followed. Between the trimmed V and J ends, which lost 1 base and 8 bases, there was a span of 20 bases. This CDR3 is built from 16 residues. Germline values: CDR1 LNHDA, CDR2 SQIVND (reference sequence).

Sequencing was carried out using peripheral blood. The chain employs TRBV19 and TRBJ1-1; no clear D. The source of this sequence is a woman in her twenties or thirties with COVID-19, enrolled during active disease. CDR3 DNA: TGTGCCAGTAGTATAGCTTATGGAGGAGGACCCTTCGAAGCTTTCTTT. Protein sequence: CASSIAYGGGPFEAFF.